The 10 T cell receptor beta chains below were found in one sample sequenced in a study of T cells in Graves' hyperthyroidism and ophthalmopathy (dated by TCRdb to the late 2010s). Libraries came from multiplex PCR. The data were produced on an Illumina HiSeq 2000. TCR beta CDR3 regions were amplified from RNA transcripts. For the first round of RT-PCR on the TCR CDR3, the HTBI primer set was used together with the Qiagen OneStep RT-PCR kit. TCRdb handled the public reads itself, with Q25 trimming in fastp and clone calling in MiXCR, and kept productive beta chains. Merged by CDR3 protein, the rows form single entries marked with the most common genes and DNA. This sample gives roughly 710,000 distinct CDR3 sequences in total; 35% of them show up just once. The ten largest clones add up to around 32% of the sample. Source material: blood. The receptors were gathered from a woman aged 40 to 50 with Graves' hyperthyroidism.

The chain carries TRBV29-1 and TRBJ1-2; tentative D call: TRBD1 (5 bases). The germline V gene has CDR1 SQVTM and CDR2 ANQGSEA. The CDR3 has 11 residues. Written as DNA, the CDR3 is TGCAGTTTTAGGGGAGGGAATGGCTACACCTTC. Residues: CSFRGGNGYTF. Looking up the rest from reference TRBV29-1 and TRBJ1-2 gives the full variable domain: SAVISQKPSRDICQRGTSLTIQCQVDSQVTMMFWYRQQPGQSLTLIATANQGSEATYESGFVIDKFPISRPNLTFSTLTVSNMSPEDSSIYLCSFRGGNGYTFGSGTRLTVV.

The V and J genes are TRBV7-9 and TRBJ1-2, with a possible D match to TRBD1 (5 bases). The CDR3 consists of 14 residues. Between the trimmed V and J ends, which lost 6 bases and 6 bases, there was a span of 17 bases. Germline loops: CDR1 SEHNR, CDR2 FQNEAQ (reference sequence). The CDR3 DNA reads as TGTGCCAGCAGTCCCGGGTGGGGGATGGATGGCTACACCTTC. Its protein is CASSPGWGMDGYTF.

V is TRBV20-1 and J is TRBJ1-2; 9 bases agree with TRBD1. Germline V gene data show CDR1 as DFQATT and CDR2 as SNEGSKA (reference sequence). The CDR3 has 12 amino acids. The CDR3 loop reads CRITDRGNGYTF. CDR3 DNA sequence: TGCAGAATCACCGACAGGGGGAATGGCTACACCTTC.

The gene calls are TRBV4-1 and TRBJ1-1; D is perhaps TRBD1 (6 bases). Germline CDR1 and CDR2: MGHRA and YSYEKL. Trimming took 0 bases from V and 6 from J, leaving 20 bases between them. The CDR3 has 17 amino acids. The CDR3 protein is CASSQEGGWGVEPEAFF. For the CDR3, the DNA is TGCGCCAGCAGCCAAGAAGGGGGGTGGGGAGTCGAACCTGAAGCTTTCTTT.

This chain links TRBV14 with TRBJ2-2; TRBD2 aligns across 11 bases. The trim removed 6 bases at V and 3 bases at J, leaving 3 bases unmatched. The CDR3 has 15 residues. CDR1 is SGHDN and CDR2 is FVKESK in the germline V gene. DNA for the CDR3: TGTGCCAGCAGAATGGGACTAGCGGACACCGGGGAGCTGTTTTTT. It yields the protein CASRMGLADTGELFF.

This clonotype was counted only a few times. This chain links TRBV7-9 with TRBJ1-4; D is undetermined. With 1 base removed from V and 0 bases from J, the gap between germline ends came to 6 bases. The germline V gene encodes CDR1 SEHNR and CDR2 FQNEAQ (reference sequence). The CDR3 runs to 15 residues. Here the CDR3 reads CASSLGLTTNEKLFF. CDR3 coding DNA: TGTGCCAGCAGCTTAGGACTAACAACTAATGAAAAACTGTTTTTT.

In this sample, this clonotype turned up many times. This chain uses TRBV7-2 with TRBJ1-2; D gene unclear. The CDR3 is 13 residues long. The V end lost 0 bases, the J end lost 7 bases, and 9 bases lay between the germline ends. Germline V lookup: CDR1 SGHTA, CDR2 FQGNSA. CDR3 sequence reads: CASSLAGSAGYTF. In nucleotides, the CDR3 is TGTGCCAGCAGCTTAGCAGGGTCCGCTGGCTACACCTTC.

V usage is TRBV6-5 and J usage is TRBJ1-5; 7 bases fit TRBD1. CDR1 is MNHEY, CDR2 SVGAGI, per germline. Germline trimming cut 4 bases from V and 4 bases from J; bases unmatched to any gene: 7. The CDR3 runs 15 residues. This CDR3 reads CASSFRQGRNQPQHF. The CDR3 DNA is TGTGCCAGCAGTTTCAGACAGGGAAGGAATCAGCCCCAGCATTTT.

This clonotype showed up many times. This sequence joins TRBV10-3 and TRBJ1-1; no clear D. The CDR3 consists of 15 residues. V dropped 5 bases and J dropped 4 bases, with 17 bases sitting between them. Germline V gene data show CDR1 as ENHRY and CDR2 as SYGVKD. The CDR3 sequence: CAISPQREKGTEAFF. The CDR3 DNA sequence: TGTGCCATCAGTCCACAGAGAGAGAAGGGCACTGAAGCTTTCTTT.

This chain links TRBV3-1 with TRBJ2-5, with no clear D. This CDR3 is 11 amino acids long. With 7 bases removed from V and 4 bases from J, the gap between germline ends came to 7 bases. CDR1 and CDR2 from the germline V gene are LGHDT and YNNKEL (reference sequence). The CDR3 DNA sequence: TGTGCCAGCACACCTGGAGAGACCCAGTACTTC. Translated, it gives CASTPGETQYF.